This TCR beta chain came from a study of early T cells in non-severe SARS-CoV-2 infection. The CDR3 has 18 residues. CDR1 and CDR2 from the germline V gene are DFQATT and SNEGSKA (reference sequence). V was pared by 0 bases and J by 4 bases, with 9 bases of the junction left unmatched. This clonotype is labeled as medium-sized. TCRdb processed the 5' RACE reads anew with MiXCR; each CDR3 protein has one entry. This sample yields tens of thousands of distinct CDR3 sequences, of which approximately 6% are seen a single time; 5.5% to 7% belongs to the top ten. The sample taken for sequencing was whole blood. The source is an adult who was a healthcare worker with PCR-confirmed SARS-CoV-2 infection or an uninfected control (not recorded which). The V call is TRBV20-1, the J call TRBJ2-5; 15 bases line up with TRBD2. The CDR3 DNA is TGCAGTGCTAGAGACTCCGAGGGACTAGCGGGAGGCCTAGAGACCCAGTACTTC. The encoded protein is CSARDSEGLAGGLETQYF.